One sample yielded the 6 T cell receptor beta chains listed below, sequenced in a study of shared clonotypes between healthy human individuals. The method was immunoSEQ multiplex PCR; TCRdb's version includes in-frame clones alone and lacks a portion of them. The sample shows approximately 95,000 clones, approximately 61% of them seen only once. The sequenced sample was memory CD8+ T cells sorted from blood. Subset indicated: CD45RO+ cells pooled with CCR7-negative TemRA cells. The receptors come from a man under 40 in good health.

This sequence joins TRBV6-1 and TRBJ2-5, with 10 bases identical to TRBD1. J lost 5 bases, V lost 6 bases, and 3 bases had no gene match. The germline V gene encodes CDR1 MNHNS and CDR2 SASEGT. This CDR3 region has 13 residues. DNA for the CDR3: TGTGCCAGCAGCCCGGGACAGGGGGAGACCCAGTACTTC. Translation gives CASSPGQGETQYF.

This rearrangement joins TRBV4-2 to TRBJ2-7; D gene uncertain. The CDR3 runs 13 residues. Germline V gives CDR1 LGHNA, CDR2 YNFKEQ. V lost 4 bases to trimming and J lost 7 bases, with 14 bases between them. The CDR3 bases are TGTGCCAGCAGCCCCTTCGATCCTCGGGAGCAGTACTTC. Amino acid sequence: CASSPFDPREQYF.

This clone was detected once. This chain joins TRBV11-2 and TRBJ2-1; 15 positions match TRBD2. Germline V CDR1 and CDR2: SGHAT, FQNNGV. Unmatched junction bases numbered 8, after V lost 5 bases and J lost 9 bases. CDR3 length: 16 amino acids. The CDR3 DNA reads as TGTGCCAGCAGCGTATCCGGGACTAGCGGGGGGCGTGAGCAGTTCTTC. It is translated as CASSVSGTSGGREQFF.

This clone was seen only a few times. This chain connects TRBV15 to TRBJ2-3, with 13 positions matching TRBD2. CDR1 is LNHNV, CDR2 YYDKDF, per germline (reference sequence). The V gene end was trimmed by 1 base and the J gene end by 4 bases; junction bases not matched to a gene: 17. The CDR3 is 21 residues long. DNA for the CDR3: TGTGCCACCAGCAGAGCCCCCGGGACTAGCGGGACATCAACCCTTCCAGATACGCAGTATTTT. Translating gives CATSRAPGTSGTSTLPDTQYF. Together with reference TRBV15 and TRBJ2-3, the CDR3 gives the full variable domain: DAMVIQNPRYQVTQFGKPVTLSCSQTLNHNVMYWYQQKSSQAPKLLFHYYDKDFNNEADTPDNFQSRRPNTSFCFLDIRSPGLGDTAMYLCATSRAPGTSGTSTLPDTQYFGPGTRLTVL.

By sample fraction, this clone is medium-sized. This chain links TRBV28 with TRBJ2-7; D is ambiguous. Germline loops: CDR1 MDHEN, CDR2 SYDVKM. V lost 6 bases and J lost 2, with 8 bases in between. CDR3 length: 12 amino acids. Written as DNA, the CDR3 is TGTGCCAGCAGGGATGCAACCTACGAGCAGTACTTC. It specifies CASRDATYEQYF.

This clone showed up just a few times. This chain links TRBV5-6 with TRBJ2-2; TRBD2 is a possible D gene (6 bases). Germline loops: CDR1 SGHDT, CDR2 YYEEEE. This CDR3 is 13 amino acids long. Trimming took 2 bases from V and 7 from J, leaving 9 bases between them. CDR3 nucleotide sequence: TGTGCCAGCAGCTTTACTAGCTACGGGGAGCTGTTTTTT. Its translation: CASSFTSYGELFF. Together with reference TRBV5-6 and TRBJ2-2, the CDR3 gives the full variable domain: DAGVTQSPTHLIKTRGQQVTLRCSPKSGHDTVSWYQQALGQGPQFIFQYYEEEERQRGNFPDRFSGHQFPNYSSELNVNALLLGDSALYLCASSFTSYGELFFGEGSRLTVL.